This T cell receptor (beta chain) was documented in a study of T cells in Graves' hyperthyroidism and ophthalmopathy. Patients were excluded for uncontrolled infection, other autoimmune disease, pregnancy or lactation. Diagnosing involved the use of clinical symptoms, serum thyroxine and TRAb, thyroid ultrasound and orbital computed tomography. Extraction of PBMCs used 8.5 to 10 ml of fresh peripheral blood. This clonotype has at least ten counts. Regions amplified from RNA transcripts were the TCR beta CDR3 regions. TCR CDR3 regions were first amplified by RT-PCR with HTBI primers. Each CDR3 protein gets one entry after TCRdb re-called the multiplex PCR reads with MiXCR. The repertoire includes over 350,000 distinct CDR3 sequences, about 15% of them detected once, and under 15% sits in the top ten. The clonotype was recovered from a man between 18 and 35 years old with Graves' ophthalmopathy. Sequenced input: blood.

DNA for the CDR3: TGTGCCAGCAGCTTAACGTGGGCGGGGAGCTCCTACAATGAGCAGTTCTTC. This translates into CASSLTWAGSSYNEQFF. The rearrangement links TRBV7-3 to TRBJ2-1; possibly TRBD2 for D (6 bases). The length of the CDR3 is 17 residues. Germline loops: CDR1 SGHTA, CDR2 FQGTGA. Trimming removed 0 bases at V and 0 bases at J, with 12 bases between.